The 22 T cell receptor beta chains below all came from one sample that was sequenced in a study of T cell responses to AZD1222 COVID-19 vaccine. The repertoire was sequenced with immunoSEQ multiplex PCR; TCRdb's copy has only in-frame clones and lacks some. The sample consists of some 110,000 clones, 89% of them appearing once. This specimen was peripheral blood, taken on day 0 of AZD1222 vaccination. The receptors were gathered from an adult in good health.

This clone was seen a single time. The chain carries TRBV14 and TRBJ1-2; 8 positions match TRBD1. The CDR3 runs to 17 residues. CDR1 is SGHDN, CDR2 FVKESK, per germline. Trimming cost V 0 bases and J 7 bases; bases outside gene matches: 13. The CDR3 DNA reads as TGTGCCAGCAGCCAAGATTCTAAGCGGGACAGGTTGTCTGGCTACACCTTC. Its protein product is CASSQDSKRDRLSGYTF.

CDR3 protein: CASSVYSDSGNTIYF. As DNA, the CDR3 is TGTGCCAGCAGCGTGTACTCCGACTCTGGAAACACCATATATTTT. The chain recombines TRBV9 with TRBJ1-3, with no clear D. The CDR3 runs to 15 residues. CDR1 and CDR2 from the germline V gene are SGDLS and YYNGEE. Trimming took 2 bases from V and 0 from J, leaving 9 bases between them.

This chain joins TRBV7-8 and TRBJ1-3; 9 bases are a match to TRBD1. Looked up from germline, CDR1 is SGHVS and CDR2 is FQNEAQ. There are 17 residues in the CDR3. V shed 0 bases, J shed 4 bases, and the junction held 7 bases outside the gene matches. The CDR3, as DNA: TGTGCCAGCAGCTTAGCCACAGGGACAGGGAAAGGAAACACCATATATTTT. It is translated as CASSLATGTGKGNTIYF.

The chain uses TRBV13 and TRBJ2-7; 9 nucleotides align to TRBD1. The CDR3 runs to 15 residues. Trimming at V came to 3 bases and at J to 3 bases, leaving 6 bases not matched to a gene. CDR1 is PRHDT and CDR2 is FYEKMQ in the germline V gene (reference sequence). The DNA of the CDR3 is TGTGCCAGCAGCTTGGGGACAGGGCAGGACTACGAGCAGTACTTC. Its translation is CASSLGTGQDYEQYF.

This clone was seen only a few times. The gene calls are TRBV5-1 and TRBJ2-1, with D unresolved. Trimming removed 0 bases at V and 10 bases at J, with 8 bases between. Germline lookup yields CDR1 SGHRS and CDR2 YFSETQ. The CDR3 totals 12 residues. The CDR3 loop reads CASSLGWLEQFF. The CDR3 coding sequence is TGCGCCAGCAGCTTGGGGTGGCTGGAGCAGTTCTTC.

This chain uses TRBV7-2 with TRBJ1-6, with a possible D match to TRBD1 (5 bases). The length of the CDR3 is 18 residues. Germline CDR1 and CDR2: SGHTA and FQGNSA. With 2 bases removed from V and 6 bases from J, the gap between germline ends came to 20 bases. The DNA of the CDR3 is TGTGCCAGCAGCTTAAAAACGGGCCTTGCGGGGGGTAATTCACCCCTCCACTTT. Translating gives CASSLKTGLAGGNSPLHF.

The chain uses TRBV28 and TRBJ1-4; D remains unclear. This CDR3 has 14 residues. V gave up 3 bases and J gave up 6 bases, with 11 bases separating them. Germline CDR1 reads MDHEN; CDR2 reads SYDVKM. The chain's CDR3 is CASSLRPLDEKLFF. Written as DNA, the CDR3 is TGTGCCAGCAGTTTGAGGCCGCTCGATGAAAAACTGTTTTTT.

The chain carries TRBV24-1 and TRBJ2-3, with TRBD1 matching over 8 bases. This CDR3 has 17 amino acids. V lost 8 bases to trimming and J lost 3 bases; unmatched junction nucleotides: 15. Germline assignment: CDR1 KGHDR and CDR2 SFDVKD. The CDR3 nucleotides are TGTGCCACCAAGGGCCCCCTGGGGACAGGAAATACAGATACGCAGTATTTT. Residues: CATKGPLGTGNTDTQYF.

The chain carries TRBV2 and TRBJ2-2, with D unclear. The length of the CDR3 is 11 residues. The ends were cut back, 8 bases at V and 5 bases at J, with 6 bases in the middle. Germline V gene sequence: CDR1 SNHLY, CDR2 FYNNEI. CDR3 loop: CASLRTGELFF. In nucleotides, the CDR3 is TGTGCCAGCCTTCGGACCGGGGAGCTGTTTTTT.

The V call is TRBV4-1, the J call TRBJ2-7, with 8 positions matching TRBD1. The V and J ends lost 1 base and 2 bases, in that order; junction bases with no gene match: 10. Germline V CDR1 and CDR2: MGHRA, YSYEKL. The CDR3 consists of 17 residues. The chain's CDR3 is CASSQVDRGQVTYEQYF. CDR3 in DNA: TGCGCCAGCAGCCAAGTCGACAGGGGCCAGGTGACCTACGAGCAGTACTTC.

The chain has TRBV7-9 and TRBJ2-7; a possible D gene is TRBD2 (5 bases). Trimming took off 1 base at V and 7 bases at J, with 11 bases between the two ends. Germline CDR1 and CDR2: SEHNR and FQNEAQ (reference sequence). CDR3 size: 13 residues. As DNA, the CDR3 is TGTGCCAGCAGCTTAGGGGGAGCCTTGGAGCAGTACTTC. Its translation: CASSLGGALEQYF.

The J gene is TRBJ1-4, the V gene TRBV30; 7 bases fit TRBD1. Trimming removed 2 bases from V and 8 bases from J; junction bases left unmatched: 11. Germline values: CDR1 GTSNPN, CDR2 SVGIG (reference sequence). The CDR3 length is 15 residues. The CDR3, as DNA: TGTGCCTGGAGTCCGAGACAGGGTAAAGGGGAAAAACTGTTTTTT. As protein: CAWSPRQGKGEKLFF.

The CDR3 DNA is TGTGCCAGCAGCTCAGGATCGGGGTTGGGGCAGCCCCAGCATTTT. Residues: CASSSGSGLGQPQHF. The chain has TRBV11-2 and TRBJ1-5; D unclear. Trimming shortened V by 4 bases and J by 7 bases, and 17 bases separated the two germline ends. The germline gives CDR1 SGHAT, CDR2 FQNNGV. The CDR3 consists of 15 residues.

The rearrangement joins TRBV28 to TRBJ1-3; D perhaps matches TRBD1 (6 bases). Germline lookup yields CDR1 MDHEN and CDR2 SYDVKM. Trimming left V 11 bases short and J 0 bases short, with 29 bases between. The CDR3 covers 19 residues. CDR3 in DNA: TGTGCCGCCATCTCATCCATCGGACAGCTTGGGGACTCTGGAAACACCATATATTTT. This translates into CAAISSIGQLGDSGNTIYF.

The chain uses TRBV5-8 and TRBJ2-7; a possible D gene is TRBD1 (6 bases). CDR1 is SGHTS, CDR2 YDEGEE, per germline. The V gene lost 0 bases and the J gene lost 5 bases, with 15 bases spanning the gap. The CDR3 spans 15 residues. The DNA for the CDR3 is TGTGCCAGCAGCTTGGGAGACAGGAGTAGGGACGAGCAGTACTTC. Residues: CASSLGDRSRDEQYF.

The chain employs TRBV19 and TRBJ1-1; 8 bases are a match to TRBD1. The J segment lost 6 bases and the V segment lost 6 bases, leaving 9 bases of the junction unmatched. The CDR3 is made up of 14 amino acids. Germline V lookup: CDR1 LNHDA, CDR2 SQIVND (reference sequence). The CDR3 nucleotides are TGTGCCAGTAGGGGTTGGCAGGGGGCGGCTGAAGCTTTCTTT. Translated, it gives CASRGWQGAAEAFF.

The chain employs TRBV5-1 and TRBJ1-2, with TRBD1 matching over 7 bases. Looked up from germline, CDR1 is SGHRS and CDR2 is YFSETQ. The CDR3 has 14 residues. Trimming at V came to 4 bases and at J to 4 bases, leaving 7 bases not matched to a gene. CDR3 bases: TGCGCCAGCAGCCCGGGGACAGCCGGCTATGGCTACACCTTC. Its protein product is CASSPGTAGYGYTF.

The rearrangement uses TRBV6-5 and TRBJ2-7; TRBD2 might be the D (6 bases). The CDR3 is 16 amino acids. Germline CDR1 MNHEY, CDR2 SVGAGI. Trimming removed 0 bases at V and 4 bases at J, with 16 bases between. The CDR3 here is CASSYSGRGSRYEQYF. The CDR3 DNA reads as TGTGCCAGCAGTTACTCGGGGCGGGGTTCTCGGTACGAGCAGTACTTC.

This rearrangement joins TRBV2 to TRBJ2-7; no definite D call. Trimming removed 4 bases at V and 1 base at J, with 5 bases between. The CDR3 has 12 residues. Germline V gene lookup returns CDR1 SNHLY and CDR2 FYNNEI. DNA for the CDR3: TGTGCCAGCAGTGCTGGATCCTACGAGCAGTACTTC. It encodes CASSAGSYEQYF.

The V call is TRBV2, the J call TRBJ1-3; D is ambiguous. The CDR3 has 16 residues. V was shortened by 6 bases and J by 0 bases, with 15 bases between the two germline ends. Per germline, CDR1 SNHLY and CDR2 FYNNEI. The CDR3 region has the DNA TGTGCCAGCAGCAGGAGCTTACCGAGCTCTGGAAACACCATATATTTT. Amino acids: CASSRSLPSSGNTIYF.

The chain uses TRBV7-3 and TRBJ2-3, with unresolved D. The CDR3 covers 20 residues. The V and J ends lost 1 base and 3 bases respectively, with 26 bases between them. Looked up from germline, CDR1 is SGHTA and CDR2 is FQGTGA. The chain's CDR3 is CASSLMAPQGPLESTDTQYF. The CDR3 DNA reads TGTGCCAGCAGCTTAATGGCCCCTCAAGGTCCGTTAGAAAGTACAGATACGCAGTATTTT. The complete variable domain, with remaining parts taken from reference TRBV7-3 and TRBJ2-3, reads GAGVSQTPSNKVTEKGKYVELRCDPISGHTALYWYRQSLGQGPEFLIYFQGTGAADDSGLPNDRFFAVRPEGSVSTLKIQRTERGDSAVYLCASSLMAPQGPLESTDTQYFGPGTRLTVL.

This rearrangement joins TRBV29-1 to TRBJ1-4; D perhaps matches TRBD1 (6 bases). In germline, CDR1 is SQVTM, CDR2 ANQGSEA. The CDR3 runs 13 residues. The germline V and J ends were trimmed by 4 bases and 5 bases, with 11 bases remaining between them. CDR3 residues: CSVAGAGNEKLFF. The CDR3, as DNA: TGCAGCGTTGCAGGGGCTGGGAATGAAAAACTGTTTTTT.